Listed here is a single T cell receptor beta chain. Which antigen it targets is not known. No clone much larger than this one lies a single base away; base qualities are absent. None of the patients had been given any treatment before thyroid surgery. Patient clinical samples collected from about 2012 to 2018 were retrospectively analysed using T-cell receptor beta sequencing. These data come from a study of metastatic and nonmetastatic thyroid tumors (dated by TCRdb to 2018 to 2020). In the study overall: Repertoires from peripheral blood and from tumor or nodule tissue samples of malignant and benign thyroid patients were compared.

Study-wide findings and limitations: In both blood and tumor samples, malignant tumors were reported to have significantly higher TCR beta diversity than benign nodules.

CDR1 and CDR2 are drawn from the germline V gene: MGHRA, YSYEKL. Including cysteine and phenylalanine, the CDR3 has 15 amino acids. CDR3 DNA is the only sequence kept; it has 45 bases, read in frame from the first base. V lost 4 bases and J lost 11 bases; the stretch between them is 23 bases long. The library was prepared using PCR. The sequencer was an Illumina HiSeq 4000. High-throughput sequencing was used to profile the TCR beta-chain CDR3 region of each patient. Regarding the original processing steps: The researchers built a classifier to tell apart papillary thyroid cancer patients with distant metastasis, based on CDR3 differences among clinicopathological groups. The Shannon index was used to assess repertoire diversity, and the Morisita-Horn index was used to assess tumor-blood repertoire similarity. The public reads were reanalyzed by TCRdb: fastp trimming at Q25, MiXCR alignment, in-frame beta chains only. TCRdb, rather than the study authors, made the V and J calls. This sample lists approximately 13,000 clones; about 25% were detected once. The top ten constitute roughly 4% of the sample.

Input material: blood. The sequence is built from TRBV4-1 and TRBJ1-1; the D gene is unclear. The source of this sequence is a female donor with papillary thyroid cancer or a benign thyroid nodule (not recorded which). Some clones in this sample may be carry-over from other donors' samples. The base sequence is TGCGCCAGCAGCCCCTCCGGGGAGGCGGGAGTTGTGGCTTTCTTT. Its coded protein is CASSPSGEAGVVAFF.